A single sample gave rise to the 17 T cell receptor beta chains below, sequenced in a study of blood T cell repertoires in COVID-19. Here immunoSEQ multiplex PCR was the method, and the copy in TCRdb shows in-frame clones only, minus some. This sample yields about 410,000 clones, of which just under 90% are seen a single time; 1.7% belongs to the top ten. Sequences were obtained from PBMCs or T cells enriched from blood (not recorded which). The receptors derive from a woman aged 25-40 years who had recovered from COVID-19.

The CDR3 loop is CASSQESSGAYNEQFF. The CDR3 bases are TGTGCCAGCAGCCAAGAATCGAGCGGAGCTTACAATGAGCAGTTCTTC. This rearrangement joins TRBV14 to TRBJ2-1, with TRBD2 as a possible D gene (5 bases). V dropped 0 bases and J dropped 4 bases, with 13 bases sitting between them. The CDR3 sequence is 16 residues long. Germline loops: CDR1 SGHDN, CDR2 FVKESK. The whole variable domain, remainder taken from reference TRBV14 and TRBJ2-1, is EAGVTQFPSHSVIEKGQTVTLRCDPISGHDNLYWYRRVMGKEIKFLLHFVKESKQDESGMPNNRFLAERTGGTYSTLKVQPAELEDSGVYFCASSQESSGAYNEQFFGPGTRLTVL.

The rearrangement uses TRBV7-9 and TRBJ1-2; a possible D gene is TRBD1 (6 bases). This CDR3 is built from 15 residues. Germline assignment: CDR1 SEHNR and CDR2 FQNEAQ (reference sequence). Deletions cut 1 base from V and 8 bases from J, with 17 bases between. CDR3 DNA sequence: TGTGCCAGCAGCTTAGACGCCCGGCCCCAGGGGGGCTACACCTTC. It specifies CASSLDARPQGGYTF.

The chain uses TRBV6-6 and TRBJ1-5, with a tentative D call TRBD1 (6 bases). V was trimmed by 6 bases and J by 3 bases, leaving 12 bases between them. This CDR3 contains 14 residues. The germline V gene encodes CDR1 MNHNY and CDR2 SVGAGI (reference sequence). The CDR3 reads CASRSGQYNQPQHF. Here the CDR3 DNA reads TGTGCCAGCAGGTCCGGACAGTACAATCAGCCCCAGCATTTT.

This chain uses TRBV24-1 with TRBJ2-5, with a possible D match to TRBD1 (5 bases). V lost 3 bases to trimming and J lost 1 base, with 8 bases between them. This CDR3 comprises 14 residues. The germline CDR1 and CDR2 sequences are KGHDR and SFDVKD. The CDR3, as DNA: TGTGCCACCAGTGATATAAGGGGCCAAGAGACCCAGTACTTC. Translation: CATSDIRGQETQYF.

The chain uses TRBV10-3 and TRBJ2-7; D is possibly TRBD2 (5 bases). Trimming left V 9 bases short and J 2 bases short, with 20 bases between. Germline-derived CDR1 and CDR2 are ENHRY and SYGVKD. This CDR3 spans 15 amino acids. CDR3 region: CAISLGIPVPYEQYF. The CDR3 DNA is TGTGCCATTTCCCTCGGGATACCTGTACCCTACGAGCAGTACTTC.

The V and J genes are TRBV6-5 and TRBJ2-6; D not resolved. Germline CDR1 and CDR2: MNHEY and SVGAGI. Trimming pared 4 bases from V and 0 bases from J, leaving 7 bases between. The CDR3 length is 15 residues. CDR3 residues: CASSSIVSGANVLTF. DNA for the CDR3: TGTGCCAGCAGTTCCATAGTCTCTGGGGCCAACGTCCTGACTTTC.

Notes on this clone: The sample holds other DNA sequences that translate to the same CDR3. This sequence joins TRBV7-9 and TRBJ2-3; maybe TRBD1 (6 bases). V lost 7 bases and J 3 bases, leaving 8 bases between the germline ends. The CDR3 loop spans 12 amino acids. Germline V gene data show CDR1 as SEHNR and CDR2 as FQNEAQ (reference sequence). The DNA of the CDR3 is TGTGCCAGCAACAGGGTGACAGATACGCAGTATTTT. Its translation is CASNRVTDTQYF.

The chain combines TRBV29-1 with TRBJ1-2, with D possibly TRBD1 on 6 matching bases. Per germline, CDR1 SQVTM and CDR2 ANQGSEA. V gave up 6 bases and J gave up 8 bases, with 13 bases separating them. The CDR3 is 11 amino acids. The CDR3: CSVRGGGGYTF. The CDR3 nucleotides are TGCAGCGTCCGAGGGGGGGGAGGCTACACCTTC.

The chain is built from TRBV5-4 and TRBJ2-1, with 10 bases lining up with TRBD1. There are 17 residues in the CDR3. V lost 1 base to trimming and J lost 4 bases; unmatched junction nucleotides: 8. Germline V CDR1 and CDR2: SGHNT, YYREEE (reference sequence). The DNA for the CDR3 is TGTGCCAGCAGCTTGCCCCCGACAGGGGGCGCGTACAATGAGCAGTTCTTC. Protein product: CASSLPPTGGAYNEQFF.

This rearrangement joins TRBV24-1 to TRBJ2-2; TRBD1 is a possible D gene (6 bases). There are 12 residues in the CDR3. The V and J ends lost 9 bases and 3 bases respectively, with 7 bases between them. Germline CDR1 KGHDR, CDR2 SFDVKD. CDR3 DNA sequence: TGTGCCACCTCAGGGGACACCGGGGAGCTGTTTTTT. This sequence encodes CATSGDTGELFF.

The chain recombines TRBV7-9 with TRBJ1-6; D possibly corresponds to TRBD1 (6 bases). Germline V gene lookup returns CDR1 SEHNR and CDR2 FQNEAQ (reference sequence). Trimming left V 1 base short and J 11 bases short, with 9 bases between. The CDR3 is 13 amino acids. The CDR3 spells CASSLGTETPLHF. The CDR3 DNA reads as TGTGCCAGCAGCTTAGGGACAGAAACACCCCTCCACTTT.

The rearrangement joins TRBV30 to TRBJ1-1; D perhaps matches TRBD1 (6 bases). Germline assignment: CDR1 GTSNPN and CDR2 SVGIG (reference sequence). The CDR3 sequence is 14 residues long. The V end lost 2 bases, the J end lost 3 bases, and 13 bases lay between the germline ends. CDR3 DNA sequence: TGTGCCTGGAGTCGGGGGGCGGTGGACACTGAAGCTTTCTTT. Translating gives CAWSRGAVDTEAFF.

This sequence joins TRBV7-9 and TRBJ1-1; 7 bases map to TRBD1. With 1 base clipped from V and 6 bases from J, the junction kept 5 bases outside the gene matches. The CDR3 loop spans 14 amino acids. Germline V gene lookup returns CDR1 SEHNR and CDR2 FQNEAQ (reference sequence). The CDR3 DNA reads as TGTGCCAGCAGCTTAGACCCGACAGGGTCTGAAGCTTTCTTT. Translation: CASSLDPTGSEAFF.

This rearrangement joins TRBV3-1 (or the pseudogene TRBV3-2) to TRBJ1-4; D remains unclear. V was pared by 0 bases and J by 5 bases, with 13 bases between. From germline, CDR1 is LGHDT and CDR2 YNNKEL (reference sequence). The length of the CDR3 is 16 residues. The CDR3 here is CASSQDREGINEKLFF. CDR3 nucleotide sequence: TGTGCCAGCAGCCAAGATCGAGAGGGAATAAATGAAAAACTGTTTTTT.

V usage is TRBV24-1 and J usage is TRBJ2-7; 8 bases agree with TRBD1. There are 13 residues in the CDR3. V lost 7 bases and J lost 3; bases outside the gene matches: 4. The germline gives CDR1 KGHDR, CDR2 SFDVKD. The CDR3: CATSRDRSYEQYF. In DNA form, the CDR3 reads TGTGCCACCAGCCGGGACAGGAGCTACGAGCAGTACTTC.

The chain uses TRBV6-1 and TRBJ1-5; possibly TRBD1 for D (5 bases). Trimming removed 1 base at V and 8 bases at J, with 12 bases between. This CDR3 has 14 amino acids. CDR1 MNHNS and CDR2 SASEGT come from the germline V gene. In nucleotides, the CDR3 is TGTGCCAGCAGTGAAGTGCGGGGGTTGAAGCCCCAGCATTTT. It is translated as CASSEVRGLKPQHF.

This clone occurred once. The V and J genes are TRBV29-1 and TRBJ1-1, with a possible D match to TRBD1 (6 bases). Germline V gene sequence: CDR1 SQVTM, CDR2 ANQGSEA. This CDR3 is 12 amino acids long. V dropped 7 bases and J dropped 2 bases, with 11 bases sitting between them. The CDR3 region has the DNA TGCAGCGGTGGACAGCAAAACACTGAAGCTTTCTTT. Its protein is CSGGQQNTEAFF.